The T cell receptor (beta chain) described here comes from a study of cytomegalovirus exposure and HLA in healthy donors. Overall study results and limits: Most TCR sequences showed up rarely, but some public TCRs showed up in many donors.

The PCR had 60 Vbeta and 13 Jbeta primers. Sequencing was performed with immunoSEQ multiplex PCR; in TCRdb, only in-frame clones are kept and a portion is missing. This table has some 220,000 clones, roughly four fifths appearing once. A word on this clone: Its antigen remains unknown.

Germline values: CDR1 WSHSY, CDR2 SAAADI. The CDR3 covers 16 residues. With V trimmed by 7 bases and J by 6 bases, 17 bases remained unmatched. The genes are TRBV10-2 and TRBJ1-1; 7 positions agree with TRBD1. Input material: PBMCs. The clonotype comes from a woman between 35 and 50 years old in good health and CMV-seronegative. CDR3 nucleotide sequence: TGCGCCAGCACATCTCCGACAGGGAACGTGGGTGCTGAAGCTTTCTTT. Amino acid sequence: CASTSPTGNVGAEAFF.